The TCR beta chain under discussion was sequenced for a study of T cell responses to AZD1222 COVID-19 vaccine. Whole-study context: Analysis merged second doses at about 4 or about 12 weeks. Study conclusions and caveats: Clonal diversity was possibly underestimated, and white British individuals and females predominated among donors.

The table came from immunoSEQ multiplex PCR; TCRdb's copy has only in-frame clones and leaves some out. Found here are under 150,000 clones, about 92% of them singletons; the top ten hold just over 3%. This clone appeared once. As yet, its antigen is unknown. This TCR was recovered from an adult in good health. The specimen was peripheral blood, collected on day 0 of AZD1222 vaccination.

The CDR3: CASSLRDRGWETQYF. CDR3 DNA: TGTGCCAGCAGCCTCCGGGACAGGGGGTGGGAGACCCAGTACTTC. The chain recombines TRBV6-5 with TRBJ2-5; 11 nucleotides line up with TRBD1. The J segment lost 5 bases and the V segment lost 6 bases, leaving 8 bases of the junction unmatched. Germline lookup yields CDR1 MNHEY and CDR2 SVGAGI. This CDR3 spans 15 amino acids.